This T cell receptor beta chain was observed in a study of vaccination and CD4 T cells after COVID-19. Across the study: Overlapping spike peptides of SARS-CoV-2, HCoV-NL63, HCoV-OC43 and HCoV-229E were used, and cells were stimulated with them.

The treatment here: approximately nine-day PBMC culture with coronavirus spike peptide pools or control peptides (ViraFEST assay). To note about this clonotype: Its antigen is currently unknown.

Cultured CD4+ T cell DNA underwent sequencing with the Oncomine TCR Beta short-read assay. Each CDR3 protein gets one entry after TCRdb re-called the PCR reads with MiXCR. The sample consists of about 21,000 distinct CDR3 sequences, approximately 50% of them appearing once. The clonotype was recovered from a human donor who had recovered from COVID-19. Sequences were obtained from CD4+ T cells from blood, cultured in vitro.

The chain's CDR3 is CASSENRDSYEQYF. DNA for the CDR3: TGTGCCAGCAGCGAAAACCGGGACAGCTACGAGCAGTACTTC. The chain is built from TRBV2 and TRBJ2-7; 7 nucleotides agree with TRBD1. Germline V gene data show CDR1 as SNHLY and CDR2 as FYNNEI. Trimming cost V 6 bases and J 3 bases; bases outside gene matches: 8. This CDR3 is 14 amino acids long.